This T cell receptor beta chain was captured in a study of cytomegalovirus exposure and HLA in healthy donors. Trimming took 2 bases from V and 6 from J; bases not matched to a gene: 6. The CDR3 extends over 15 amino acids. Germline CDR1 MNHNS, CDR2 SASEGT. In the PCR, 60 Vbeta and 13 Jbeta primers were used. Clones were sequenced by immunoSEQ multiplex PCR, and TCRdb holds only the in-frame ones, with some missing. This table holds 110,000 or so clones, roughly four fifths found once. The chain joins TRBV6-1 to TRBJ1-5; the match to TRBD1 covers 8 bases. The sequencing input was PBMCs. The clonotype comes from a woman younger than 35 in good health and CMV-seronegative. The CDR3 DNA sequence: TGTGCCAGCAGTGAAAGGGGACAGGCAGGTCAGCCCCAGCATTTT. Translating gives CASSERGQAGQPQHF.